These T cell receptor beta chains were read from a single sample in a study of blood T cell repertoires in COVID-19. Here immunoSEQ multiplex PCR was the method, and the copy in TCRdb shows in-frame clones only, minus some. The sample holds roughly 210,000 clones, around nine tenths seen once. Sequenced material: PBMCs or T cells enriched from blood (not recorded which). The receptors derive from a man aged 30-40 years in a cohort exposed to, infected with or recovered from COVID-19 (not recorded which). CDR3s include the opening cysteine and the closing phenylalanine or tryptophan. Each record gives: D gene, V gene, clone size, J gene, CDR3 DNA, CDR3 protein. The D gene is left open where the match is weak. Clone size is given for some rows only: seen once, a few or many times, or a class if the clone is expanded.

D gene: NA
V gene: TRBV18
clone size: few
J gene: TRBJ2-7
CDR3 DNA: TGTGCCAGCTCACCCAAGAGACCGGCGGGACGATCGCCCTACGAGCAGTACTTC
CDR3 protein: CASSPKRPAGRSPYEQYF

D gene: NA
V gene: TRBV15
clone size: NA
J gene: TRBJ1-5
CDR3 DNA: TGTGCCACCAGCAGTACGGACCCGGGGGTTTTTAGCAATCAGCCCCAGCATTTT
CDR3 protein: CATSSTDPGVFSNQPQHF

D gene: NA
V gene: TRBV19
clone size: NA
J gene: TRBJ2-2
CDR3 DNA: TGTGCCAGTAGTATCGGAGGGGGCGTGAACACCGGGGAGCTGTTTTTT
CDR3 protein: CASSIGGGVNTGELFF

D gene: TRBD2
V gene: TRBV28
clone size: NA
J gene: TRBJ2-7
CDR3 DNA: TGTGCCAGCAGTTTAGCGGGAGGGGGGACCTACGAGCAGTACTTC
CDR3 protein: CASSLAGGGTYEQYF

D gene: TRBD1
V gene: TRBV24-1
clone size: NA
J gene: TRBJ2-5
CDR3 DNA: TGTGCCACCAGGGGACAGTCTGGGGAGACCCAGTACTTC
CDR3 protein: CATRGQSGETQYF

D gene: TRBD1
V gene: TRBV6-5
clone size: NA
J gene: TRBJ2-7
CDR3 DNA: TGTGCCAGCAGTTACTCACTTCGGACAGGGGGCCACGAGCAGTACTTC
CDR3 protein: CASSYSLRTGGHEQYF

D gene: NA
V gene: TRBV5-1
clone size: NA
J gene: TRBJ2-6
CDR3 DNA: TGCGCCAGCAGCAGTCCGGTTGACGTCCTGACTTTC
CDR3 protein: CASSSPVDVLTF

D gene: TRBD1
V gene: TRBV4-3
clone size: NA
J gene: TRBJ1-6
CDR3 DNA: TGCGCCAGCAGCCAATCCAGGGGGCTGACACCCCTCCACTTT
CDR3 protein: CASSQSRGLTPLHF

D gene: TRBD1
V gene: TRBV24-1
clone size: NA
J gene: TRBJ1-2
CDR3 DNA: TGTGCCACCAGTGATACCGGGACAGCTCTAGCTAACTATGGCTACACCTTC
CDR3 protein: CATSDTGTALANYGYTF

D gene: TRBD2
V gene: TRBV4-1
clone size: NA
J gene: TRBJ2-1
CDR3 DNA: TGCGCCAGCAGCCAACCTCTAGCGGGAGTTCATAATGAGCAGTTCTTC
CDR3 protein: CASSQPLAGVHNEQFF

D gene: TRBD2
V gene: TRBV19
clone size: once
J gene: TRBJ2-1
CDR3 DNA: TGTGCCAGTAGTACCCACTGGACTAGTAGATTCTACAATGAGCAGTTCTTC
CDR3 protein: CASSTHWTSRFYNEQFF

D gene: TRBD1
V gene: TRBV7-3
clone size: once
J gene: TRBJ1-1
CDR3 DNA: TGTGCCAGCAGCTACTCCGGGACAGGGGGTTTTGGTGCGACTGAAGCTTTCTTT
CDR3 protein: CASSYSGTGGFGATEAFF

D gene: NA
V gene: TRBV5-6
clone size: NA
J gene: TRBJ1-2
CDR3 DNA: TGTGCCAGCAGCTCCCAGGGCGCCTATGGCTACACCTTC
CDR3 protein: CASSSQGAYGYTF

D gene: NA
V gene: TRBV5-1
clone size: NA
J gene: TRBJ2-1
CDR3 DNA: TGCGCCAGCAGCTACCAGGGGATCTACAATGAGCAGTTCTTC
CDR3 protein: CASSYQGIYNEQFF

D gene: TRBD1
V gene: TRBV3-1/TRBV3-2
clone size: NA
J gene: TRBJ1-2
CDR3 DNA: TGTGCCAGCAGCCAGTACCGGGACAGTGGCTACACCTTC
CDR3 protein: CASSQYRDSGYTF

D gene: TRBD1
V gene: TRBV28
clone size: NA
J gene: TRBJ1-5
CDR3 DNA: TGTGCCAGCAGTTTAAAGGACAGGTTAAGCAATCAGCCCCAGCATTTT
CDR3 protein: CASSLKDRLSNQPQHF